The entry that follows covers one T cell receptor beta chain sequence. Sequencing was performed with immunoSEQ multiplex PCR; in TCRdb, only in-frame clones are kept and a portion is missing. The sample has 70,000 to 95,000 clones; roughly 91% are singletons. The CDR3 is made up of 16 amino acids. Germline V CDR1 and CDR2: LNHDA, SQIVND (reference sequence). Trimming stripped 5 bases from V and 8 bases from J, with 22 bases between. This sample was included in a study of T cell changes during pregnancy in multiple sclerosis. The specimen comprised peripheral blood, sampled in the first trimester of pregnancy. The J gene is TRBJ2-1, the V gene TRBV19; the D gene is possibly TRBD2 (6 bases). The clonotype comes from a female donor with multiple sclerosis, enrolled in a pregnancy study. CDR3 protein: CASSAVLGSWFDEQFF. DNA for the CDR3: TGTGCCAGTAGTGCTGTCCTCGGGAGTTGGTTTGATGAGCAGTTCTTC.